This T cell receptor (beta chain) was observed in a study of CD8+CD57+ T cells in acquired aplastic anemia. Overall study: Each DNA sample taken from sorted CD4+ and CD8+ cells came to 3 to 4 ug on average.

Genomic DNA templated the TCR beta VDJ and CDR3 profiling. TCRdb itself ran the reads through MiXCR, one entry per CDR3 protein. Here the sample spans just over 450,000 distinct CDR3 sequences, 25% to 40% being singletons. This clonotype was counted at least ten times. CD8+CD57+ cell expansion, shown by flow cytometry, had occurred in the patients selected for sequencing. Blood samples were obtained from patients who had received no prior therapy. The origin of this receptor is a human donor with aplastic anemia. Specimen: sorted CD4+, CD8+, or CD8+CD57+ T cells (not recorded which) from PBMCs.

This CDR3 is CASSLLAGGAQETQYF. The DNA for the CDR3 is TGTGCCAGCAGTCTGCTAGCGGGGGGGGCACAAGAGACCCAGTACTTC. V and J are TRBV7-2 and TRBJ2-5; 12 bases fit TRBD2. Germline values: CDR1 SGHTA, CDR2 FQGNSA. V was clipped by 6 bases and J by 2 bases; unmatched bases: 7. This CDR3 has 16 residues.